This T cell receptor (beta chain) was captured in a study of blood T cell repertoires in COVID-19. Overall study context: The United States, Italy and Spain provided the acute and convalescent COVID-19 samples. In each case, the material was cDNA or gDNA derived from T cells, B-cell-depleted T cells, or PBMCs.

Per the original data handling: Reference gene primer amplification in the assay estimated nucleated cell counts. Sequencing was performed with immunoSEQ multiplex PCR; in TCRdb, only in-frame clones are kept and a portion is missing. From that table come the V and J calls and clone size; the DNA was used to work out D and trimming. The profile shows some 270,000 clones, about 83% of them singletons. The sequence was collected from a woman aged 40 to 49 who had recovered from COVID-19. The sequencing sample was made of peripheral blood.

CDR3 residues: CASSLAVRNIQYF. DNA of the CDR3: TGTGCCAGCAGCTTGGCCGTGAGAAACATTCAGTACTTC. This sequence joins TRBV5-6 and TRBJ2-4; no firm D call. This CDR3 region has 13 residues. V was pared by 0 bases and J by 6 bases, with 7 bases between. Per the germline V gene, CDR1 is SGHDT and CDR2 is YYEEEE.